This T cell receptor beta chain was recovered during a study of CD8 T cells in ankylosing spondylitis. Whole-study findings and limits: What appeared characteristic of ankylosing spondylitis blood was a TCR beta motif of 7 or 8 highly homologous variants.

With molecular barcodes, quantitative 5'-RACE was used to make the TCR beta libraries. MiXCR, applied by TCRdb to the 5' RACE reads, yields one record per CDR3 protein. The repertoire holds roughly 490,000 distinct CDR3 sequences, with 5.3% as singletons. The sample holds many counts of this clonotype. What it recognizes is unknown. The sequence was obtained from a male donor with ankylosing spondylitis. The sequenced sample consisted of blood, either unsorted or a sorted T cell fraction (not recorded which).

The DNA of the CDR3 is TGCAGTGCCCGAGGCAGATTAGGTTCACCCCTCCACTTT. It codes for CSARGRLGSPLHF. The J gene is TRBJ1-6, the V gene TRBV20-1; D remains ambiguous. The CDR3 covers 13 residues. V was pared by 6 bases and J by 9 bases, with 15 bases between. Looked up from germline, CDR1 is DFQATT and CDR2 is SNEGSKA (reference sequence).